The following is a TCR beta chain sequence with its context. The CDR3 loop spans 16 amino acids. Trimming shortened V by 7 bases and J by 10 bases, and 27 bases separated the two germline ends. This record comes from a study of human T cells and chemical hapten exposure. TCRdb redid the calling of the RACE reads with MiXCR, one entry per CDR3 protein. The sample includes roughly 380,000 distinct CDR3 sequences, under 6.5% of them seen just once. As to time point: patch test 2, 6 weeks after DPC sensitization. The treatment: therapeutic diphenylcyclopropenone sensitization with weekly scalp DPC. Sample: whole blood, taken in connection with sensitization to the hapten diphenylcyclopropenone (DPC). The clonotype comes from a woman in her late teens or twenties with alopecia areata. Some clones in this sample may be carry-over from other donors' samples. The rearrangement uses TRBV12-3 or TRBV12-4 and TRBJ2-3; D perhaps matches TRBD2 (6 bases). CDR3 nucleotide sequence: TGTGCCAGCACCCAAGGAGGGAGCCCCGCCGTTCGGCCGCAGTATTTT. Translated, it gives CASTQGGSPAVRPQYF.